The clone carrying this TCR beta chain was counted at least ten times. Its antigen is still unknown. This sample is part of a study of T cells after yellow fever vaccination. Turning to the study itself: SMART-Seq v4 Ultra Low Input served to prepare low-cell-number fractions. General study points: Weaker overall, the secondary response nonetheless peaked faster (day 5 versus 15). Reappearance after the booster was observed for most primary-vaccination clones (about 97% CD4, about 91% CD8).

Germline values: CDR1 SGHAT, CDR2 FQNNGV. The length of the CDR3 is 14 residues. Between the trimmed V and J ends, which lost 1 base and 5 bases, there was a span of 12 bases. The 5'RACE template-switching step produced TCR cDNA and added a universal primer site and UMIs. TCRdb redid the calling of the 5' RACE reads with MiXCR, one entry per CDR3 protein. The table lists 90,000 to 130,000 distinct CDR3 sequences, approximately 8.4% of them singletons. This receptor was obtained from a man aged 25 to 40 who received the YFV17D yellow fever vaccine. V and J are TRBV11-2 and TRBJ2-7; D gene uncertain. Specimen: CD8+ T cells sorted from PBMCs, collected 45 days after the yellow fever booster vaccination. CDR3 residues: CASSLGGLGNEQYF. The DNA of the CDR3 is TGTGCCAGCAGCTTAGGAGGTCTGGGCAACGAGCAGTACTTC.